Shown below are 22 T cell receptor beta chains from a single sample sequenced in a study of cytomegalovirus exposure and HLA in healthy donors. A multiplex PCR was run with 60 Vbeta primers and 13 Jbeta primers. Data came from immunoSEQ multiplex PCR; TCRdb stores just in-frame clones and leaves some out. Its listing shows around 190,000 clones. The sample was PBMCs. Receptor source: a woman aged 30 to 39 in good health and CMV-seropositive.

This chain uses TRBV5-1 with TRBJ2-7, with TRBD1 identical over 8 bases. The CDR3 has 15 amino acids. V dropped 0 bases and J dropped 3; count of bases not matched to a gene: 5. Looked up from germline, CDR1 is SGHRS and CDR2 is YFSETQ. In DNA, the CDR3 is TGCGCCAGCAGCTTGGTGGCAGGGGGCGACTACGAGCAGTACTTC. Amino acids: CASSLVAGGDYEQYF. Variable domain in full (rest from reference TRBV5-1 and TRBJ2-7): KAGVTQTPRYLIKTRGQQVTLSCSPISGHRSVSWYQQTPGQGLQFLFEYFSETQRNKGNFPGRFSGRQFSNSRSEMNVSTLELGDSALYLCASSLVAGGDYEQYFGPGTRLTVT.

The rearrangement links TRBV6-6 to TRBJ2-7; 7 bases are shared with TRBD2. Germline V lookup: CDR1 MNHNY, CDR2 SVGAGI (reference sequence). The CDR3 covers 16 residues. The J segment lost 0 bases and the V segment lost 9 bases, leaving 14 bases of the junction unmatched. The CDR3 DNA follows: TGTGCCAGTCACAGATTCGCGGGAGAGAGCTCCTACGAGCAGTACTTC. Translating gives CASHRFAGESSYEQYF.

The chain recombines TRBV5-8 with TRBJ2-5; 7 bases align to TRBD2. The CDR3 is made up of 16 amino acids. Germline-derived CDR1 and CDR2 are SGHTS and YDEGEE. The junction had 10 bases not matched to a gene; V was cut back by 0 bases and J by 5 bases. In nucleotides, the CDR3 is TGTGCCAGCAGCTTGGGGCTAGCGGATTTTGGGGAGACCCAGTACTTC. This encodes CASSLGLADFGETQYF.

CDR3 sequence: CASSLGLAGETQYF. The CDR3 DNA reads TGTGCCAGCAGCTTAGGACTAGCGGGAGAGACCCAGTACTTC. The chain employs TRBV7-9 and TRBJ2-5, with 10 nucleotides matching TRBD2. V lost 1 base to trimming and J lost 4 bases; unmatched junction nucleotides: 0. This CDR3 comprises 14 residues. The germline CDR1 and CDR2 sequences are SEHNR and FQNEAQ (reference sequence). Full variable domain (missing parts from reference TRBV7-9 and TRBJ2-5): DTGVSQNPRHKITKRGQNVTFRCDPISEHNRLYWYRQTLGQGPEFLTYFQNEAQLEKSRLLSDRFSAERPKGSFSTLEIQRTEQGDSAMYLCASSLGLAGETQYFGPGTRLLVL.

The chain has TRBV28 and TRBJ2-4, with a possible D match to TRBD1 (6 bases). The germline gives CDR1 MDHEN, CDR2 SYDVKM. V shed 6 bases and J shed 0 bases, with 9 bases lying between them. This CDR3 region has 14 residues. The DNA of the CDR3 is TGTGCCAGCAGAACAGGGTCAGCCAAAAACATTCAGTACTTC. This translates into CASRTGSAKNIQYF.

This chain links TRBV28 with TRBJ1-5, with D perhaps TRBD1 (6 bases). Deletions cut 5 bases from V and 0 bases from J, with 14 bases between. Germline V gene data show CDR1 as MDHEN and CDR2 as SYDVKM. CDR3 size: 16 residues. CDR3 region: CASSRDIGYSNQPQHF. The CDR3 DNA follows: TGTGCCAGCAGTAGGGACATCGGCTATAGCAATCAGCCCCAGCATTTT.

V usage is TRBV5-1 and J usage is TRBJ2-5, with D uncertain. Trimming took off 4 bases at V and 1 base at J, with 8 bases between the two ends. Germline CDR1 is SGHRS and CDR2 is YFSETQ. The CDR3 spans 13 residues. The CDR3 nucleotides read TGCGCCAGCAGCGCGTCCACCCAAGAGACCCAGTACTTC. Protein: CASSASTQETQYF. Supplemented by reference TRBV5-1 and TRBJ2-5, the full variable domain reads KAGVTQTPRYLIKTRGQQVTLSCSPISGHRSVSWYQQTPGQGLQFLFEYFSETQRNKGNFPGRFSGRQFSNSRSEMNVSTLELGDSALYLCASSASTQETQYFGPGTRLLVL.

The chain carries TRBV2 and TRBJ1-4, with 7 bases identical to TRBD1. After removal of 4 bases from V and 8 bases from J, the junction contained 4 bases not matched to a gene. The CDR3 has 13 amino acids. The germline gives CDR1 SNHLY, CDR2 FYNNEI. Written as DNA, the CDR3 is TGTGCCAGCAGTGTGGAGGGGGCGGAAAAACTGTTTTTT. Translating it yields CASSVEGAEKLFF.

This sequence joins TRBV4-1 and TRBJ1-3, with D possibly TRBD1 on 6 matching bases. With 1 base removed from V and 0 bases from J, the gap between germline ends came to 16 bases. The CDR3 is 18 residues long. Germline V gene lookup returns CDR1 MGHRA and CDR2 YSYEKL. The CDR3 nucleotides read TGCGCCAGCAGCCAAGCCGCAGGGGCAGAGATCTCTGGAAACACCATATATTTT. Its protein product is CASSQAAGAEISGNTIYF.

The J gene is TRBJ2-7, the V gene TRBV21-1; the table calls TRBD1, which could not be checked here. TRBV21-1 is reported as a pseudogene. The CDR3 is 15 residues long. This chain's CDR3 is CASSYPGTGATEQYF. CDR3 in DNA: TGTGCCAGCAGCTATCCCGGGACAGGGGCAACCGAGCAGTACTTC.

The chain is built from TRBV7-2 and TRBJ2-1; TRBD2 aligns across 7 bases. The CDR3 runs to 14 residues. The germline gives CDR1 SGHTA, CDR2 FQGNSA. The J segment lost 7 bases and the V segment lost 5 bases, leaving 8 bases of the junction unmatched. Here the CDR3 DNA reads TGTGCCAGCAGCGCCTGGGAAGCGGGAAATGAGCAGTTCTTC. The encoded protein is CASSAWEAGNEQFF.

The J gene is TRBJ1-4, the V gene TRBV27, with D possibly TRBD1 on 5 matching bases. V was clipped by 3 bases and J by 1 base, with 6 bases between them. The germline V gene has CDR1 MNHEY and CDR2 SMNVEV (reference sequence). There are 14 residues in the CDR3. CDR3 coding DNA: TGTGCCAGCAGTTTTCAGGGAACTAATGAAAAACTGTTTTTT. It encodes CASSFQGTNEKLFF.

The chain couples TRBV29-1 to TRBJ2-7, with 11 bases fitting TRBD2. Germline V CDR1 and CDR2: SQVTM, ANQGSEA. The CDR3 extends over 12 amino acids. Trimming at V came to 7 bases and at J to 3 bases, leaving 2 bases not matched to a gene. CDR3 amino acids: CSAGLADYEQYF. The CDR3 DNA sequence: TGCAGCGCGGGACTAGCGGACTACGAGCAGTACTTC.

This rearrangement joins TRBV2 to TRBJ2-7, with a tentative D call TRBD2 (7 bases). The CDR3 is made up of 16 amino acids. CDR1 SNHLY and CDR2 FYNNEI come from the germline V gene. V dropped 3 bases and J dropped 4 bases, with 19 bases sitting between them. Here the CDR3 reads CASSEGLAGAGYEQYF. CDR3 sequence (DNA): TGTGCCAGCAGTGAGGGACTTGCGGGGGCTGGGTACGAGCAGTACTTC.

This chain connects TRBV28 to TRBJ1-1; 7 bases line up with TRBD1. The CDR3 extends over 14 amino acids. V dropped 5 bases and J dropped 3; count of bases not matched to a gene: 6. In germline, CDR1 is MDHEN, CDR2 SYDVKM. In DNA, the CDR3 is TGTGCCAGCAGTCTTAGACAGGGCGACACTGAAGCTTTCTTT. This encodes CASSLRQGDTEAFF.

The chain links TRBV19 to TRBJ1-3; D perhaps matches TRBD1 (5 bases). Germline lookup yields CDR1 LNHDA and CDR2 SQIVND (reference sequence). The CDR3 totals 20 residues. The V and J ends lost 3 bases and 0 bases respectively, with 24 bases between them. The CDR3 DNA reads TGTGCCAGTAGTATCGCGGGACGCAGGGCCCTCTGGATCTCTGGAAACACCATATATTTT. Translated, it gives CASSIAGRRALWISGNTIYF.

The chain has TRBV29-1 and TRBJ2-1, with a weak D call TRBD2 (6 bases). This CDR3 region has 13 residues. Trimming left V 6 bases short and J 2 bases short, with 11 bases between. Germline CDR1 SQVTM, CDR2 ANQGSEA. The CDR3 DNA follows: TGCAGCGTGACTGCGGGAACCTACAATGAGCAGTTCTTC. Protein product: CSVTAGTYNEQFF.

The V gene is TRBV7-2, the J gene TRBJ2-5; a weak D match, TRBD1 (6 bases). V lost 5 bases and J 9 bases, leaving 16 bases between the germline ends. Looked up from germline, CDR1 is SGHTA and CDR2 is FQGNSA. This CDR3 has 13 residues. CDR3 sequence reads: CASSARGFLAQYF. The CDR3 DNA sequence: TGTGCCAGCAGCGCTAGGGGGTTCTTGGCCCAGTACTTC.

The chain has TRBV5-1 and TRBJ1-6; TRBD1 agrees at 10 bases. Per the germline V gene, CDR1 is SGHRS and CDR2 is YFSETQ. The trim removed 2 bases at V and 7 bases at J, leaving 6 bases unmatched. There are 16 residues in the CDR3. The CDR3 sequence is CASSFTPGQGNSPLHF. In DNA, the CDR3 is TGCGCCAGCAGCTTTACTCCGGGACAGGGGAATTCACCCCTCCACTTT. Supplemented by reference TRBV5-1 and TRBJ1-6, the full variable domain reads KAGVTQTPRYLIKTRGQQVTLSCSPISGHRSVSWYQQTPGQGLQFLFEYFSETQRNKGNFPGRFSGRQFSNSRSEMNVSTLELGDSALYLCASSFTPGQGNSPLHFGNGTRLTVT.

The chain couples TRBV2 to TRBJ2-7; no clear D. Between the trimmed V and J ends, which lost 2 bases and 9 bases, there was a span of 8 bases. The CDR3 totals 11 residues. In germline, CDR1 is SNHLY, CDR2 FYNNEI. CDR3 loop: CASSESPGQYF. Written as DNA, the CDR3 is TGTGCCAGCAGTGAATCCCCGGGGCAGTACTTC. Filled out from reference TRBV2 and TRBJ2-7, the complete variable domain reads EPEVTQTPSHQVTQMGQEVILRCVPISNHLYFYWYRQILGQKVEFLVSFYNNEISEKSEIFDDQFSVERPDGSNFTLKIRSTKLEDSAMYFCASSESPGQYFGPGTRLTVT.

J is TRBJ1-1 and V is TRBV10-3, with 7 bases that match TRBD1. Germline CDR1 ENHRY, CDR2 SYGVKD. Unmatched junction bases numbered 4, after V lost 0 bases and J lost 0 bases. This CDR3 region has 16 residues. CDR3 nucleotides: TGTGCCATCAGTGAGTCCAGGGGGGCTTTGAACACTGAAGCTTTCTTT. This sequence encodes CAISESRGALNTEAFF.

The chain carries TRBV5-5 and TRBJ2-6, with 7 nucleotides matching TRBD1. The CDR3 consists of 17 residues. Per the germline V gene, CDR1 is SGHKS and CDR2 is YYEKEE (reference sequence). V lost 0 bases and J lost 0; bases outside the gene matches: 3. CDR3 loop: CASSLGDRVSGANVLTF. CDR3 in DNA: TGTGCCAGCAGCTTGGGTGACAGGGTCTCTGGGGCCAACGTCCTGACTTTC.